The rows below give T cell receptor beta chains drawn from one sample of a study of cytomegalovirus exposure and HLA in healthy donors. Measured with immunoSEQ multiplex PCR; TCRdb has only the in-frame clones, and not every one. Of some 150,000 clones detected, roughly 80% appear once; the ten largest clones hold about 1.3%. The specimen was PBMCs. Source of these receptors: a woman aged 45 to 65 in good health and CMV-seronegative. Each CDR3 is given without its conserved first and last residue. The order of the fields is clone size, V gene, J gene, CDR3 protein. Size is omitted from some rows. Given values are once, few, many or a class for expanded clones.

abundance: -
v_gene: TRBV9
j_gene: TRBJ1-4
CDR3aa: ASSVLGRHEKLF

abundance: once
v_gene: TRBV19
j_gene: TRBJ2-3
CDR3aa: ASEERGRRDTQY

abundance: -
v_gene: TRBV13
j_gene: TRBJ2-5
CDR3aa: ASSLEGGAETQY

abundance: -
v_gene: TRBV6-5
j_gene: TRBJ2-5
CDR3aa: ASSYTGSRGETQY

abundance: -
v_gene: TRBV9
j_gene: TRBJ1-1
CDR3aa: ASSVQGALAEAF

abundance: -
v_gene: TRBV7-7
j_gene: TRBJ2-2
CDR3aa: ASSTGPNTGELF

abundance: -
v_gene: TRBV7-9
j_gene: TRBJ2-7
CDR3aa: ASSLVGGLTEQY

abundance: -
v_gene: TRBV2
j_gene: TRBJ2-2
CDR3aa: ASRGPVNTGELF

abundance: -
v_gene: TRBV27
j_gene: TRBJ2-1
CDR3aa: ASSLIRGTEQF

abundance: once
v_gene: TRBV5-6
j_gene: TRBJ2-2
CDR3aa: ASSLLAGDTGELF

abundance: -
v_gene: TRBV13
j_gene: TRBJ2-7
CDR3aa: ASSQRDSSYEQY

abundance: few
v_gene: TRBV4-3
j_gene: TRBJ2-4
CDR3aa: ASSQAGGNIQY

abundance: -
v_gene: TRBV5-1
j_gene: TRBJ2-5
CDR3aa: ASSFRTSGSGWETQY

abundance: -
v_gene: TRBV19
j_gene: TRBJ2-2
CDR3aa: ASKGQPNTGELF

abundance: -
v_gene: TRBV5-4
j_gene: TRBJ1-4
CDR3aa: ASTPGGENEKLF

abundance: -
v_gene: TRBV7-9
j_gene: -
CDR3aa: ASSLTGGESYEQY

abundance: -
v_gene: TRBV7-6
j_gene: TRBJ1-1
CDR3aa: ASSLEGQGYTEAF

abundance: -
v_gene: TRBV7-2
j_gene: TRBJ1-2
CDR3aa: ASSLDRGSLREANYGYT

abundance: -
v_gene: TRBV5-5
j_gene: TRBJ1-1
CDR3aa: ASSPPRANTEAF

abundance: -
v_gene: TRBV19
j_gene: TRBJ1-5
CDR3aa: ASKMDRGEDQPQH

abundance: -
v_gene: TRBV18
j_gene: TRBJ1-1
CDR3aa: ASSALSTVNTEAF

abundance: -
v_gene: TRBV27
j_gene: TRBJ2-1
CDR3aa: ASSLSTGGTNEQF

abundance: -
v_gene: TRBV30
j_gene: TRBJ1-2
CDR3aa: AWSRTGGNGYT

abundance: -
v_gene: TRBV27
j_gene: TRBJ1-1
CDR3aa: ASSSQGGTEAF

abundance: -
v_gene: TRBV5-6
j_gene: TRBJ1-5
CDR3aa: ASSLAQGLSPGRQPQH

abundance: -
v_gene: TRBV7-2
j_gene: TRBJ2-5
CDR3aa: ASSRGSETQY

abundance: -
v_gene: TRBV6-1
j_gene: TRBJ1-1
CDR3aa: ASSQGTEAF

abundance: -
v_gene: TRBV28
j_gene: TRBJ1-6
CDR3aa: ASSFRTGTSSYNSPLH

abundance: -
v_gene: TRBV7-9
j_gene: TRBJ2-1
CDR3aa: ASSLVRSLRSYNEQF

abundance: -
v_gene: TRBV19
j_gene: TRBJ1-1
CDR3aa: ASSIASHLNTEAF

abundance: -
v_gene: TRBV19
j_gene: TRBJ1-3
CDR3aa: ASTAFEQGYSGNTIY

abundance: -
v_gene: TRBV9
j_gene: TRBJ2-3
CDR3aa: ASSPSWVGLTITDTQY

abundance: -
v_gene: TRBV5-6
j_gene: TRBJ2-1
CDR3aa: ASSSRTGGWYNEQF

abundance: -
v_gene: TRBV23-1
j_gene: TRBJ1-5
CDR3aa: ASIGDWSNQPQH

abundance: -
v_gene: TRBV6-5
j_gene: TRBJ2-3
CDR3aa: ASSYSQTGADTQY

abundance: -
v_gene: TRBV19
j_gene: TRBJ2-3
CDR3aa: ASSMQGAGDTQY

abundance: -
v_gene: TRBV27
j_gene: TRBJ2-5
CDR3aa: ASRRGLVETQY

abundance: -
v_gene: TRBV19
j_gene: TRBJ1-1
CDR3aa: ASMDRPMNTEAF

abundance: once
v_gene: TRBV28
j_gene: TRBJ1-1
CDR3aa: ASSLYTTGGAF

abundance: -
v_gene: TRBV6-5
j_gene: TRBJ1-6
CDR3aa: ASRSTGLKSPLH

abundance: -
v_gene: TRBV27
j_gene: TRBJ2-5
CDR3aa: ASSFAGPQTDLQETQY

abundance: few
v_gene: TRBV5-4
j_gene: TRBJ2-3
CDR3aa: ASSGNRGGGTDTQY

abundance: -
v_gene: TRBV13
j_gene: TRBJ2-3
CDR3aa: ASSLGSTDTQY

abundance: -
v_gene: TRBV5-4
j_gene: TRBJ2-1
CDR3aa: ASSLGLANYNEQF

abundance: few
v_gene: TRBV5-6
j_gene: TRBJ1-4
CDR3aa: ASSLGQVNEKLF

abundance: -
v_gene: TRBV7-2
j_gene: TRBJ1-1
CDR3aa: ASSLGWRYEAF